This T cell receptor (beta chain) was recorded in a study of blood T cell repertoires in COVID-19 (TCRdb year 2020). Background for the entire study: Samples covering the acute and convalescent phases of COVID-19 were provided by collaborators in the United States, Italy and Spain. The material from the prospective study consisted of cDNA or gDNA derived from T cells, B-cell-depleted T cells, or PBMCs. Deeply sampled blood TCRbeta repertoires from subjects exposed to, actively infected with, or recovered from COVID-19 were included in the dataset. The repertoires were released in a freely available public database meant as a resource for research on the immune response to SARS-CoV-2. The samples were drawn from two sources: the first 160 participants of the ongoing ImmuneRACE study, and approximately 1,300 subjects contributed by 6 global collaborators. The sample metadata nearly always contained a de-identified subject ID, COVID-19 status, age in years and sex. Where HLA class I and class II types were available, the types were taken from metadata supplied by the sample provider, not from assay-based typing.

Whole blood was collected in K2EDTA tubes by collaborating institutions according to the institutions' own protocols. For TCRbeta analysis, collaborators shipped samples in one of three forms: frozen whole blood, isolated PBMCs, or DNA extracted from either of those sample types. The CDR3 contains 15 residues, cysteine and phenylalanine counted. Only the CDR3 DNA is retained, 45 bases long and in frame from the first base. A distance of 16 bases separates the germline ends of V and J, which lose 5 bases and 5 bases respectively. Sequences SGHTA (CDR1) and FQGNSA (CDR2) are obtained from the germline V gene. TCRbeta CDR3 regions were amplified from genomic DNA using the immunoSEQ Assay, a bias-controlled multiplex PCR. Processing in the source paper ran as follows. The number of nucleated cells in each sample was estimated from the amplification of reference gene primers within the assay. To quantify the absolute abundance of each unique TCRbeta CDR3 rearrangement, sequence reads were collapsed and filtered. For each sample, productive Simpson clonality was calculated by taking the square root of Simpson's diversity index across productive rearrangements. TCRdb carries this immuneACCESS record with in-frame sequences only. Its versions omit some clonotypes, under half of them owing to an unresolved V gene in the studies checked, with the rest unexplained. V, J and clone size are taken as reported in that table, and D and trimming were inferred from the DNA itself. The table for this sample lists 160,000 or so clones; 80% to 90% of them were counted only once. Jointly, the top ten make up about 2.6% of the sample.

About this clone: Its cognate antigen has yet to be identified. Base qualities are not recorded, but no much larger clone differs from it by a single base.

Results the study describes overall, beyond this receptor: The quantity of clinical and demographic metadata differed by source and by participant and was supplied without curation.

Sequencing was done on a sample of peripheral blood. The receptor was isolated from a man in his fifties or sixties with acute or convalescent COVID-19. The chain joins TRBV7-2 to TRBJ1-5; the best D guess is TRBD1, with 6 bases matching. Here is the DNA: TGTGCCAGCAGCATACTACGGGACACTGATCAGCCCCAGCATTTT. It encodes CASSILRDTDQPQHF.